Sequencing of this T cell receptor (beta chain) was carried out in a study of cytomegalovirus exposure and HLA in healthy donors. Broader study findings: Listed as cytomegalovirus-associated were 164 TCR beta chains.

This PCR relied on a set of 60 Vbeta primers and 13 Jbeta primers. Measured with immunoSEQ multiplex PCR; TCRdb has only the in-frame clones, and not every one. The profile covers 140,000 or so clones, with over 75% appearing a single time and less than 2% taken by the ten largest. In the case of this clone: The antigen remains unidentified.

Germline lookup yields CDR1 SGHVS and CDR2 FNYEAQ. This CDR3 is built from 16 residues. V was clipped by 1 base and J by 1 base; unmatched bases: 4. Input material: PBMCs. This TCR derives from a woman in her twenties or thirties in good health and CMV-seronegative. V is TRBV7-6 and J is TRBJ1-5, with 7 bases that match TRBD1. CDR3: CASSLGHRGSNQPQHF. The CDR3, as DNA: TGTGCCAGCAGCTTAGGTCACAGGGGAAGCAATCAGCCCCAGCATTTT.